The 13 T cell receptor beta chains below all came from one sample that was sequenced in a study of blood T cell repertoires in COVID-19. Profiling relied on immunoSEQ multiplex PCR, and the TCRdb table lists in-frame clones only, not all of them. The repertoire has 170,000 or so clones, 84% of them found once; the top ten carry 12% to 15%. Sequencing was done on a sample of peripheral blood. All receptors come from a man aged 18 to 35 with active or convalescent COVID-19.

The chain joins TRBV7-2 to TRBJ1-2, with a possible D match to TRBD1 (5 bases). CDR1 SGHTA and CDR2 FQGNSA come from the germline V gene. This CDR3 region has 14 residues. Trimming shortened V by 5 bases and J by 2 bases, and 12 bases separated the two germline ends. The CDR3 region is CASSTRRDNYGYTF. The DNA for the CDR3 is TGTGCCAGCAGCACCCGGCGGGACAACTATGGCTACACCTTC.

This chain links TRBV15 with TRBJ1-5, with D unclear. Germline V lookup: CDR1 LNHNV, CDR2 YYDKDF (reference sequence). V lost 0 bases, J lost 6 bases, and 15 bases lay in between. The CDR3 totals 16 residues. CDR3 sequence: CATSRDGRGMSQPQHF. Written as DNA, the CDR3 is TGTGCCACCAGCAGAGATGGGCGGGGTATGAGTCAGCCCCAGCATTTT.

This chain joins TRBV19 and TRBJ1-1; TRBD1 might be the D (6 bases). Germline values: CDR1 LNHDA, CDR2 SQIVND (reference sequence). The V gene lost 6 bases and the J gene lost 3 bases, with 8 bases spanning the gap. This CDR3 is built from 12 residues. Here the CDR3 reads CASRRGYTEAFF. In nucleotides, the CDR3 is TGTGCCAGTAGGAGGGGGTACACTGAAGCTTTCTTT.

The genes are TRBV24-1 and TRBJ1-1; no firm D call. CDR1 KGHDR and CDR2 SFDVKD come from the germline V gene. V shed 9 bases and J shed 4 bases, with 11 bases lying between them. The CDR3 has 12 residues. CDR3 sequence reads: CATPRLSTEAFF. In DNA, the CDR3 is TGTGCCACCCCTCGGTTAAGCACTGAAGCTTTCTTT.

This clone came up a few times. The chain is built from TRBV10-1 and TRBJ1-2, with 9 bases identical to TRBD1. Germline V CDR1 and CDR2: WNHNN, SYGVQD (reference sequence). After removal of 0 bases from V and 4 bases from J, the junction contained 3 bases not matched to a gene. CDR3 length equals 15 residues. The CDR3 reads CASSESSGQGYGYTF. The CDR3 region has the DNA TGCGCCAGCAGTGAGTCTTCGGGACAGGGCTATGGCTACACCTTC.

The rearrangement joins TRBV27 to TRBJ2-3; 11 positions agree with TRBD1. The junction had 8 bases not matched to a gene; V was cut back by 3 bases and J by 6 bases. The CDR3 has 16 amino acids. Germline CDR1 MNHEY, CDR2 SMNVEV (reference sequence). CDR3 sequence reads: CASSFGRTGGMDTQYF. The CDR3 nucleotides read TGTGCCAGCAGTTTTGGTCGGACAGGGGGCATGGATACGCAGTATTTT.

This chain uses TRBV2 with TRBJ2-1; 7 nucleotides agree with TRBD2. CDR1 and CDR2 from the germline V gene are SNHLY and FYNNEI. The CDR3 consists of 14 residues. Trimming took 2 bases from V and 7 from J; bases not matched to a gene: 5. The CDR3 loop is CASSEKLAVNEQFF. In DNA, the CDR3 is TGTGCCAGCAGTGAAAAGCTAGCGGTAAATGAGCAGTTCTTC.

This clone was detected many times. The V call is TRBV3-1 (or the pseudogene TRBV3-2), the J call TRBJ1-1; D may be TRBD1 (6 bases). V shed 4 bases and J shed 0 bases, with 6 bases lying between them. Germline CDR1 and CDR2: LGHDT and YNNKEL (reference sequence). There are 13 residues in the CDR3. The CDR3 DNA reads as TGTGCCAGCAGCCGGACAGTGAACACTGAAGCTTTCTTT. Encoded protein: CASSRTVNTEAFF.

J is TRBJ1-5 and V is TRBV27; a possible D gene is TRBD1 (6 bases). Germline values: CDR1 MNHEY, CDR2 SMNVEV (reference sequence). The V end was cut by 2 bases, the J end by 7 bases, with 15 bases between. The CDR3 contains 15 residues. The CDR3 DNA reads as TGTGCCAGCAGTTTAAGCCCACAGGGCGGGCAGCCCCAGCATTTT. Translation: CASSLSPQGGQPQHF.

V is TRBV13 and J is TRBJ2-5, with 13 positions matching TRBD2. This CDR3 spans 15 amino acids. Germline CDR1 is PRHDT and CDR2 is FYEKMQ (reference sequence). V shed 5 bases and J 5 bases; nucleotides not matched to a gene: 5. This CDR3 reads CASSPGTSGAETQYF. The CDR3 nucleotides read TGTGCCAGCAGCCCCGGGACTAGCGGGGCCGAGACCCAGTACTTC.

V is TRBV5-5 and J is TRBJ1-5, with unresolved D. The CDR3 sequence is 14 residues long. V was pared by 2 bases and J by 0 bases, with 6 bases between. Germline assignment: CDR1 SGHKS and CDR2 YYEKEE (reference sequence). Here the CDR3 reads CASSFEHSNQPQHF. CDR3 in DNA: TGTGCCAGCAGCTTTGAACATAGCAATCAGCCCCAGCATTTT.

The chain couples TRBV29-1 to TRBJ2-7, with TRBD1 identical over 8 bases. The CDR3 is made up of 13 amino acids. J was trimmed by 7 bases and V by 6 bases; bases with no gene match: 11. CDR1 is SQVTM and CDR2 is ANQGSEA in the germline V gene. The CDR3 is CSVSGQAQGEQYF. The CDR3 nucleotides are TGCAGCGTATCGGGACAGGCTCAGGGGGAGCAGTACTTC.

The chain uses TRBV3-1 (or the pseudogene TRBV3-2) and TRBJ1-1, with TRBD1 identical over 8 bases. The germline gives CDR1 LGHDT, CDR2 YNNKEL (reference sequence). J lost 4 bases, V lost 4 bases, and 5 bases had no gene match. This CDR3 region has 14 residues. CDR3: CASSRFDRGTEAFF. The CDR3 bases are TGTGCCAGCAGCCGATTCGACAGGGGCACTGAAGCTTTCTTT.